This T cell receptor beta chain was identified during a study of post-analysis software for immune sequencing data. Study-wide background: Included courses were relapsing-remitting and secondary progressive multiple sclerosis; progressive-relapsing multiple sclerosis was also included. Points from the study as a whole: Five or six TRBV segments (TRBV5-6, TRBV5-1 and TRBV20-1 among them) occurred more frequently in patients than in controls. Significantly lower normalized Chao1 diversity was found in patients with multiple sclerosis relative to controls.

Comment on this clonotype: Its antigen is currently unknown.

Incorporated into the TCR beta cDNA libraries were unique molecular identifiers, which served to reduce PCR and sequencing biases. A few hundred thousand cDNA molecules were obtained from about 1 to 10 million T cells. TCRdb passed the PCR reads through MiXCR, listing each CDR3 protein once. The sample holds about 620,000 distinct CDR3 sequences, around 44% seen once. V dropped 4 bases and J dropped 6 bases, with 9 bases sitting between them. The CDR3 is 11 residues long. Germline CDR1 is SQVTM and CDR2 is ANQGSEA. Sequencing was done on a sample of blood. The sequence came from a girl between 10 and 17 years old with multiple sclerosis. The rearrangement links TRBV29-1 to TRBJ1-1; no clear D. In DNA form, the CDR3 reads TGCAGCGTTGTGAGGTCCGCTGAAGCTTTCTTT. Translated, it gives CSVVRSAEAFF.